Detailed here is one T cell receptor (beta chain). Its antigen remains unidentified. Only in-frame clones appear in the TCRdb table, and some are missing; sequencing was by immunoSEQ multiplex PCR. The sample consists of some 90,000 clones, over 80% of them appearing once. The sample originates from a study of T cells in localized non-small cell lung cancer. Study conclusions and caveats: Among the top 100 tumor clones, a median about 57 appeared in adjacent lung. Of the tissues analyzed, uninvolved adjacent lung showed maximal T cell clonality, greater than tumor. One tumor region alone was sequenced, and heterogeneity therefore remains possible. In the blood, greater T cell density corresponded to longer overall survival.

The clonotype originates from a man aged 35-69 years with stage I squamous cell lung carcinoma. The material was peripheral blood, obtained before any cancer treatment.

CDR3 in amino acids: CASSKEYRGGNQPQHF. CDR3 coding DNA: TGTGCCAGCAGTAAAGAATACAGGGGAGGGAATCAGCCCCAGCATTTT. The rearrangement joins TRBV6-1 to TRBJ1-5, with TRBD1 matching 7 bases. CDR1 is MNHNS and CDR2 is SASEGT in the germline V gene. The CDR3 is made up of 16 amino acids. V lost 5 bases to trimming and J lost 4 bases; unmatched junction nucleotides: 11.